What follows is one T cell receptor beta chain and its context. Its antigen is still unknown. Sequencing used immunoSEQ multiplex PCR; TCRdb keeps in-frame clones, though not all of them. Of more than 50,000 clones listed, 87% were seen once; the top ten hold around 1.7%. The data were taken from a study of OX40 agonist ivuxolimab in advanced cancers. As for the study in general: A diagnosis of hepatocellular carcinoma, melanoma, renal cell or head and neck cancer was present in dose-escalation patients. Eligibility rules accepted prior anti-PD-1, anti-PD-L1 or anti-CTLA-4 therapy, and 30% to 40% had some. General study results and limits: The study observed clonal expansion of CD4+ and CD8+ blood T cells by week 6 at 0.1 to 3.0 mg/kg. Part of the nonresponder group also had normalized T-cell clonal expansion that was low.

The germline V gene encodes CDR1 SGHDT and CDR2 YYEEEE. Trimming shortened V by 0 bases and J by 9 bases, and 10 bases separated the two germline ends. This CDR3 is built from 14 residues. Material: CD4+ or CD8+ T cells sorted from blood, obtained in a trial of the OX40 agonist ivuxolimab. This sequence was found in an adult with an advanced solid tumor such as melanoma, head and neck, liver or kidney cancer. J is TRBJ1-6 and V is TRBV5-6; D not resolved. The CDR3 nucleotides read TGTGCCAGCAGCTTGGGCGGGGAATTTTCACCCCTCCACTTT. It codes for CASSLGGEFSPLHF.